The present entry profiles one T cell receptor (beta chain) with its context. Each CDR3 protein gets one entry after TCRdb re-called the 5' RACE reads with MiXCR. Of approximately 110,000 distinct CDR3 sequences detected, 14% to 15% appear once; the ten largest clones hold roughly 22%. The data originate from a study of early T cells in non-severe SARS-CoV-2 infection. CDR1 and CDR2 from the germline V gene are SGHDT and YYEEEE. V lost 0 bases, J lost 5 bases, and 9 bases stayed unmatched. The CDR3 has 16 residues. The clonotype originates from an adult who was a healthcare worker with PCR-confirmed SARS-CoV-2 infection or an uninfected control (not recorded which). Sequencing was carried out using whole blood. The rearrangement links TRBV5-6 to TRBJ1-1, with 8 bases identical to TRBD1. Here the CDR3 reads CASSLDRTGPGTEAFF. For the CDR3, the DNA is TGTGCCAGCAGCTTGGATAGGACAGGGCCTGGGACTGAAGCTTTCTTT.